This T cell receptor beta chain originates from a study of blood T cell repertoires in COVID-19. Across the study: Acute and convalescent COVID-19 specimens originated in the United States, Italy and Spain. Sample material is recorded as cDNA or gDNA derived from T cells, B-cell-depleted T cells, or PBMCs.

In the original workflow: It was from reference gene primer amplification that nucleated cell counts were estimated. TCRdb's table, derived via immunoSEQ multiplex PCR, lists solely in-frame clones and lacks some. The D gene and trimming were derived from the DNA, and the V and J assignments and clone size from that table. Here the sample spans about 220,000 clones, 80% to 85% being singletons. This receptor was identified in a woman aged 55-70 years with acute or convalescent COVID-19. The sequenced sample was peripheral blood.

CDR3 in DNA: TGTGCCAGCAGCCCCAACCGCGGGGTCCAAGAGACCCAGTACTTC. Residues: CASSPNRGVQETQYF. The V gene is TRBV3-1 (or the pseudogene TRBV3-2), the J gene TRBJ2-5; D possibly corresponds to TRBD2 (6 bases). With 4 bases removed from V and 1 base from J, the gap between germline ends came to 13 bases. This CDR3 comprises 15 residues. Per the germline V gene, CDR1 is LGHDT and CDR2 is YNNKEL (reference sequence).